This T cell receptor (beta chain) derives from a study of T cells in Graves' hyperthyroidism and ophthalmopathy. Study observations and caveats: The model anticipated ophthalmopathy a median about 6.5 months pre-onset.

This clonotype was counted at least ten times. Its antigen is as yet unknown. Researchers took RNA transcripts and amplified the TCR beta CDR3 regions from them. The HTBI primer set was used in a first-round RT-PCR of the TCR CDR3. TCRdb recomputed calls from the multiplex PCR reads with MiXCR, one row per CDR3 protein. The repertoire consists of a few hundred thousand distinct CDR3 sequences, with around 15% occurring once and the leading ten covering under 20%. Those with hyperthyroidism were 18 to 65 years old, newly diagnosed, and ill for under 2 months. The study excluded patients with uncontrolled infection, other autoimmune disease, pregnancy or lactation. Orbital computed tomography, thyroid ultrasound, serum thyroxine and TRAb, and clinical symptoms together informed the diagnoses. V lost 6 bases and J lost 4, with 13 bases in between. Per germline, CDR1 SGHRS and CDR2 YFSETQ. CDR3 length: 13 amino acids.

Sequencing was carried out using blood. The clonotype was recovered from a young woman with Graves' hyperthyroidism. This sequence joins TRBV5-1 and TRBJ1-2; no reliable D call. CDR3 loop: CASTTEGSYGYTF. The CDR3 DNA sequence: TGCGCCAGCACCACGGAGGGCAGCTATGGCTACACCTTC.